This T cell receptor beta chain was identified during a study of CD8+ T cells in alopecia areata. Extraction of RNA preceded its reverse transcription into cDNA, which served as the sequencing template. The repertoire was sequenced with immunoSEQ multiplex PCR; TCRdb's copy has only in-frame clones and lacks some. Of about 190,000 clones listed, 45% to 65% are singletons. General observations from the study: Across lesional scalp, and particularly alopecia totalis/universalis, clonality surpassed that of normal scalp.

On this clone: The antigen remains undetermined.

Treatment: oral pan-JAK inhibitor, 5-10 mg twice daily. The specimen was CD4+ T cells sorted from blood, collected at week 4, from a patient treated with tofacitinib. This TCR derives from a human donor with alopecia areata.

The chain's CDR3 is CAWSRQLNQPQHF. The CDR3 DNA sequence: TGTGCCTGGAGTAGACAGCTCAATCAGCCCCAGCATTTT. The rearrangement links TRBV30 to TRBJ1-5, with D perhaps TRBD1 (5 bases). CDR3 size: 13 residues. The ends were cut back, 2 bases at V and 3 bases at J, with 8 bases in the middle. In germline, CDR1 is GTSNPN, CDR2 SVGIG (reference sequence).